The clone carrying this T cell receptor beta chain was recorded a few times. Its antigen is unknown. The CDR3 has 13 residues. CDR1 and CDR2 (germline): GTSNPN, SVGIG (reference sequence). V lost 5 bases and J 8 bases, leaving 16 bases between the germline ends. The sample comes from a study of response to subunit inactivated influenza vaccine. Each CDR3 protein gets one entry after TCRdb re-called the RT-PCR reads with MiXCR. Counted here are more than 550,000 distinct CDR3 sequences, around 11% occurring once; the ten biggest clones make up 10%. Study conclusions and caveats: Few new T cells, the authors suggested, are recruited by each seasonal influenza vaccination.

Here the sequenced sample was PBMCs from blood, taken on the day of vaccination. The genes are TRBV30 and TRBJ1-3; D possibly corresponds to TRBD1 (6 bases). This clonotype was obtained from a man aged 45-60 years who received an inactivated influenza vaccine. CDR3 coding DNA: TGTGCCTGGGACGGGGGCCTCGGGGACACCATATATTTT. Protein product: CAWDGGLGDTIYF.